One and the same sample provided the 27 T cell receptor beta chains below, sequenced in a study of T cell responses to AZD1222 COVID-19 vaccine (dated by TCRdb to 2020 to 2023). Libraries were prepared through the immunoSEQ multiplex PCR assay. In TCRdb, the immuneACCESS table is reduced to in-frame sequences with V and J assigned. These tables do not hold every clone; where another copy was compared, an unresolved V gene accounts for under half, and the others remain unexplained. Here the sample has roughly 97,000 clones; 70% to 90% occur a single time. The leading ten clones occupy around a sixth of the sample. Taken with the paper, the label for time point translates to: baseline before first vaccination. The sequencing used peripheral blood, collected on day 0 of AZD1222 vaccination. The receptors were sampled from an adult in good health.

The chain uses TRBV6-5 and TRBJ1-2, with D perhaps TRBD1 (6 bases). The V gene lost 0 bases and the J gene lost 2 bases, with 13 bases spanning the gap. Germline CDR1 and CDR2: MNHEY and SVGAGI. CDR3 size: 16 residues. The CDR3 sequence: CASSYSGGAPNYGYTF. For the CDR3, the DNA is TGTGCCAGCAGTTACTCGGGGGGGGCCCCAAACTATGGCTACACCTTC.

A note on this clone: Compared with germline, one end of the junction differs, possibly owing to a read error. V and J are TRBV7-8 and TRBJ2-1; D ambiguous. The CDR3 runs 13 residues. Germline loops: CDR1 SGHVS, CDR2 FQNEAQ. The CDR3 sequence: CASSLANYDEQFF. CDR3 coding DNA: TGTGCCAGCAGCTTAGCGAACTACGATGAGCAGTTCTTC.

This chain uses TRBV5-1 with TRBJ2-7; 7 positions agree with TRBD1. Germline V gene data show CDR1 as SGHRS and CDR2 as YFSETQ. V was clipped by 2 bases and J by 3 bases; unmatched bases: 2. The CDR3 runs to 13 residues. Here the CDR3 DNA reads TGCGCCAGCAGCTTTGGACAGGACTACGAGCAGTACTTC. This encodes CASSFGQDYEQYF.

The chain combines TRBV27 with TRBJ2-5; D gene ambiguous. Germline V lookup: CDR1 MNHEY, CDR2 SMNVEV (reference sequence). CDR3 length: 19 amino acids. The V end lost 3 bases, the J end lost 2 bases, and 25 bases lay between the germline ends. Here the CDR3 DNA reads TGTGCCAGCAGTTTGACCCCGGTCCTTATTAGTGGGGAACAAGAGACCCAGTACTTC. This encodes CASSLTPVLISGEQETQYF.

This chain connects TRBV19 to TRBJ2-7; D is unresolved. V lost 2 bases and J lost 2, with 7 bases in between. Germline loops: CDR1 LNHDA, CDR2 SQIVND (reference sequence). The CDR3 covers 13 residues. The CDR3 sequence: CASSITPTYEQYF. In nucleotides, the CDR3 is TGTGCCAGTAGTATAACACCTACCTACGAGCAGTACTTC.

The V and J genes are TRBV9 and TRBJ2-3; D possibly corresponds to TRBD1 (5 bases). This CDR3 region has 14 residues. The V and J ends lost 3 bases and 1 base respectively, with 9 bases between them. Germline V gene lookup returns CDR1 SGDLS and CDR2 YYNGEE. The CDR3 DNA sequence: TGTGCCAGCAGCGCACAGGTCCGCACAGATACGCAGTATTTT. Its translation: CASSAQVRTDTQYF.

This clone has just one count. J is TRBJ1-1 and V is TRBV2; weak D call: TRBD1 (5 bases). This CDR3 is built from 12 residues. CDR1 SNHLY and CDR2 FYNNEI come from the germline V gene. V lost 2 bases, J lost 7 bases, and 8 bases lay in between. CDR3 in DNA: TGTGCCAGCAGTGAACAGGGTGTTGAAGCTTTCTTT. This gives the protein CASSEQGVEAFF.

The V and J genes are TRBV28 and TRBJ1-1; TRBD1 agrees at 7 bases. Germline loops: CDR1 MDHEN, CDR2 SYDVKM. With 8 bases clipped from V and 7 bases from J, the junction kept 13 bases outside the gene matches. This CDR3 comprises 14 residues. The DNA for the CDR3 is TGTGCCAGCTTGCCGACAGGGTACGATTATGAAGCTTTCTTT. Residues: CASLPTGYDYEAFF.

As regards this clone: The junction differs from germline at one of its ends, possibly a read error. The V gene is TRBV13, the J gene TRBJ1-1; D unclear. The CDR3 is 11 residues long. Per the germline V gene, CDR1 is PRHDT and CDR2 is FYEKMQ (reference sequence). The CDR3 DNA follows: TGTGCCAGCACCTTAATGAGGTTAGCTTTCTTT. Translating gives CASTLMRLAFF.

This chain connects TRBV19 to TRBJ1-2; D might be TRBD1 (5 bases). The CDR3 runs 13 residues. V was cut by 1 base and J by 8 bases, with 11 bases left in between. The germline CDR1 and CDR2 sequences are LNHDA and SQIVND (reference sequence). The CDR3 DNA is TGTGCCAGTAGTATAGTTCTCAGGGACGGCTACACCTTC. Its protein product is CASSIVLRDGYTF.

The chain recombines TRBV5-1 with TRBJ1-4; D might be TRBD1 (6 bases). The germline gives CDR1 SGHRS, CDR2 YFSETQ. The CDR3 consists of 14 residues. Trimming stripped 3 bases from V and 0 bases from J, with 6 bases between. CDR3 bases: TGCGCCAGCAGCTGGACAGCAACTAATGAAAAACTGTTTTTT. Residues: CASSWTATNEKLFF.

This chain's CDR3 is CASSRGGTNTGELFF. The CDR3 coding sequence is TGCGCCAGCAGCCGAGGTGGCACGAACACCGGGGAGCTGTTTTTT. V gene TRBV5-1 combines with J gene TRBJ2-2, with D hard to call. V was cut by 4 bases and J by 0 bases, with 10 bases left in between. From germline, CDR1 is SGHRS and CDR2 YFSETQ. This CDR3 spans 15 amino acids.

V is TRBV9 and J is TRBJ1-4; D may be TRBD1 (5 bases). Trimming shortened V by 3 bases and J by 10 bases, and 19 bases separated the two germline ends. From germline, CDR1 is SGDLS and CDR2 YYNGEE. This CDR3 comprises 15 residues. CDR3 residues: CASSATVTGLRKLFF. CDR3 bases: TGTGCCAGCAGCGCCACGGTAACGGGACTTCGAAAACTGTTTTTT.

The chain joins TRBV20-1 to TRBJ1-2; D is undetermined. The CDR3 runs to 11 residues. The germline V gene encodes CDR1 DFQATT and CDR2 SNEGSKA (reference sequence). V was shortened by 0 bases and J by 7 bases, with 6 bases between the two germline ends. DNA of the CDR3: TGCAGTGCTAGAGAGCCGCCTGGCTACACCTTC. Protein: CSAREPPGYTF.

V and J are TRBV6-6 and TRBJ2-7; D remains ambiguous. V lost 5 bases to trimming and J lost 3 bases, with 2 bases between them. Germline CDR1 and CDR2: MNHNY and SVGAGI (reference sequence). This CDR3 region has 10 residues. CDR3 in DNA: TGTGCCAGCAGTGACTACGAGCAGTACTTC. It codes for CASSDYEQYF.

This clone was seen only a few times. The chain is built from TRBV7-3 and TRBJ2-2; unclear D gene. CDR1 is SGHTA, CDR2 FQGTGA, per germline. CDR3 length: 14 residues. V was pared by 1 base and J by 3 bases, with 6 bases between. The CDR3 here is CASSLRMDTGELFF. CDR3 DNA sequence: TGTGCCAGCAGCTTAAGGATGGACACCGGGGAGCTGTTTTTT.

V is TRBV7-6 and J is TRBJ2-5, with 9 bases that match TRBD1. The germline V gene encodes CDR1 SGHVS and CDR2 FNYEAQ. There are 16 residues in the CDR3. The J segment lost 5 bases and the V segment lost 1 base, leaving 8 bases of the junction unmatched. Here the CDR3 DNA reads TGTGCCAGCAGCTTAGGCCTACAGGGGGCGTGGGAGACCCAGTACTTC. It translates to CASSLGLQGAWETQYF.

The gene calls are TRBV11-2 and TRBJ1-3, with D possibly TRBD1 on 5 matching bases. Germline CDR1 and CDR2: SGHAT and FQNNGV. V lost 1 base, J lost 0 bases, and 19 bases lay in between. This CDR3 is built from 19 residues. The CDR3 spells CASSLVAGIFPPSGNTIYF. DNA for the CDR3: TGTGCCAGCAGCTTAGTTGCAGGGATATTCCCCCCCTCTGGAAACACCATATATTTT.

This rearrangement joins TRBV24-1 to TRBJ2-3; 8 bases match TRBD2. V was pared by 4 bases and J by 1 base, with 12 bases of the junction left unmatched. CDR1 KGHDR and CDR2 SFDVKD come from the germline V gene. This CDR3 has 18 residues. The chain's CDR3 is CATSDPPSGGQGTDTQYF. For the CDR3, the DNA is TGTGCCACCAGTGACCCCCCCTCGGGGGGGCAAGGCACAGATACGCAGTATTTT.

This rearrangement joins TRBV18 to TRBJ1-5; 8 positions match TRBD1. The CDR3 spans 17 residues. V was pared by 3 bases and J by 0 bases, with 7 bases of the junction left unmatched. Germline values: CDR1 KGHSH, CDR2 LQKENI. The CDR3 nucleotides read TGTGCCAGCTCACCCGGGACAGGAGCTTATAGCAATCAGCCCCAGCATTTT. Its protein is CASSPGTGAYSNQPQHF. The full variable domain, completed using reference TRBV18 and TRBJ1-5, is NAGVMQNPRHLVRRRGQEARLRCSPMKGHSHVYWYRQLPEEGLKFMVYLQKENIIDESGMPKERFSAEFPKEGPSILRIQQVVRGDSAAYFCASSPGTGAYSNQPQHFGDGTRLSIL.

The chain carries TRBV6-2 or TRBV6-3 and TRBJ2-5; D unresolved. The germline V gene encodes CDR1 MNHEY and CDR2 SVGEGT. The CDR3 has 15 amino acids. V lost 4 bases to trimming and J lost 5 bases, with 17 bases between them. The CDR3 here is CASSSGWVLRETQYF. CDR3 bases: TGTGCCAGCAGTTCTGGATGGGTCCTTAGGGAGACCCAGTACTTC.

This sequence joins TRBV7-3 and TRBJ2-1, with D unresolved. Germline V gene data show CDR1 as SGHTA and CDR2 as FQGTGA. Trimming left V 6 bases short and J 4 bases short, with 16 bases between. The CDR3 runs 15 residues. The CDR3 region has the DNA TGTGCCAGCAGTAAAGACCCGACCCCGTACAATGAGCAGTTCTTC. Residues: CASSKDPTPYNEQFF. The whole variable domain, remainder taken from reference TRBV7-3 and TRBJ2-1, is GAGVSQTPSNKVTEKGKYVELRCDPISGHTALYWYRQSLGQGPEFLIYFQGTGAADDSGLPNDRFFAVRPEGSVSTLKIQRTERGDSAVYLCASSKDPTPYNEQFFGPGTRLTVL.

This chain uses TRBV25-1 with TRBJ1-4, with unresolved D. V was pared by 0 bases and J by 7 bases, with 15 bases between. Germline values: CDR1 MGHDK, CDR2 SYGVNS. CDR3 length equals 16 residues. Here the CDR3 reads CASSEYGGVYGEKLFF. Here the CDR3 DNA reads TGTGCCAGCAGTGAATATGGCGGGGTTTATGGTGAAAAACTGTTTTTT.

This chain joins TRBV7-9 and TRBJ1-1; 12 bases line up with TRBD1. The CDR3 contains 15 residues. The V gene's germline CDR1 is SEHNR and CDR2 FQNEAQ (reference sequence). V was clipped by 6 bases and J by 7 bases; unmatched bases: 9. CDR3 sequence reads: CASRQGQGAEGEAFF. In DNA form, the CDR3 reads TGTGCCAGCAGACAGGGACAGGGGGCGGAGGGTGAAGCTTTCTTT.

The J gene is TRBJ2-1, the V gene TRBV18; D not resolved. The CDR3 runs to 14 residues. Between the trimmed V and J ends, which lost 0 bases and 4 bases, there was a span of 7 bases. The V gene's germline CDR1 is KGHSH and CDR2 LQKENI. Here the CDR3 DNA reads TGTGCCAGCTCACCACCTGGCAGTTACAATGAGCAGTTCTTC. It encodes CASSPPGSYNEQFF.

The J gene is TRBJ2-7, the V gene TRBV4-1; D remains unclear. The CDR3 length is 12 residues. CDR1 and CDR2 from the germline V gene are MGHRA and YSYEKL. Trimming left V 1 base short and J 5 bases short, with 6 bases between. This CDR3 reads CASSQGVDEQYF. The CDR3 DNA reads TGCGCCAGCAGCCAAGGGGTAGACGAGCAGTACTTC.

This sequence joins TRBV18 and TRBJ1-1, with D tentatively TRBD1 (6 bases). This CDR3 has 14 amino acids. Per the germline V gene, CDR1 is KGHSH and CDR2 is LQKENI. V gave up 4 bases and J gave up 1 base, with 10 bases separating them. CDR3 amino acids: CASSLRTANTEAFF. The CDR3 nucleotides are TGTGCCAGCTCACTGCGGACAGCGAACACTGAAGCTTTCTTT.